This T cell receptor beta chain was recorded in a study of cytomegalovirus exposure and HLA in healthy donors (dated by TCRdb to about 2017). At the level of the whole study: In an earlier analysis of some 550 of the donors, 276 Gb of sequence data and about 110 million unique TCR beta sequences from roughly 190 million T cells were reported. The number of donors typed differed by locus, with 629-630 for A, B, C, DRB1 and DQB1, roughly 520 for DQA1, over 600 for DPA1, and some 450 for DPB1. In a later analysis, previously published TCR beta repertoires from about 670 donors were re-analyzed and high-resolution HLA genotyping was added so that TCR occurrence patterns could be studied. A later genetic analysis took genome-wide SNP genotypes for about three fifths of the roughly 700 donors and used that subset as a discovery cohort. An early release that covered roughly 600 HLA-typed donors contained about 300 gigabases of sequencing data and around 85 million unique TCR sequences. Donor age, sex, ethnicity and CMV serostatus were collected together with the repertoire data. The study profiled the T cell repertoires of 500 to 800 subjects by immunosequencing and related them to cytomegalovirus serostatus. The genetic ancestry cluster associated with self-reported Caucasian donors included 81% of the roughly 380 genotyped donors. Along with the approximately 650-subject first cohort, a separate validation cohort of approximately 110 different subjects was used. High-throughput TCR immunosequencing, statistical association of individual TCRs with disease status, and machine learning were combined to predict cytomegalovirus infection status. An earlier analysis of roughly 600 of the donors used high-throughput TCR beta sequencing to judge whether each TCR beta V gene segment behaved as functional or pseudogenic. HLA typing covered class I and class II loci at four-digit resolution. The study was designed to test whether signatures of past pathogen exposure could be identified by cataloging public T cell receptors. Every repertoire in the discovery cohort had been generated on one and the same sequencing platform. Roughly 5 DR-DQ haplotypes were handled as single units for association and clustering, since linkage in the cohort was strong. Among some 400 genotyped donors of the cohort, an average of around 250,000 unique TCR beta nucleotide sequences was sequenced per donor, of which 15% to 20% were non-productive. In the later analysis, no new phenotypic data were used to find candidate immune exposures; instead, reliance was placed on TCR beta sequences and their occurrence across donors.

In total, 630 or so healthy bone marrow donors made up the cohort. Cohort members were all nominally healthy when sampled, although unrecorded immune exposures were likely present. The donor tested CMV seronegative and was one of the 352 seronegative cohort members. Each donor provided a peripheral blood sample, and peripheral blood mononuclear cells were used for TCR beta sequencing. Genomic DNA extraction from the blood cell samples was performed with the Qiagen DNeasy Blood Extraction Kit. To note about this clone: Its specific antigen is unknown. No quality values exist for individual bases; no much larger clone is one base distant.

To prepare the library, the immunoSEQ multiplex PCR assay was applied. For the multiplex PCR, a mixture combining 60 forward primers for TCR Vbeta segments and 13 reverse primers for TCR Jbeta segments was used. A multiplex PCR assay on genomic DNA amplified the CDR3 region of rearranged TCR beta genes. The amplified TCR beta libraries were sequenced on the Illumina HiSeq System as 87-base-pair reads. In the source study's methods: A later analysis tallied 80 million to 95 million unique TCR beta chains across the 610 or so repertoires, and approximately 9.9 million of those chains were shared by two or more donors. A nearest-neighbor algorithm error-corrected the raw reads and collapsed the reads into unique sequences, merging closely related sequences to remove PCR and sequencing errors. CDR3 sequences were aligned to IMGT reference sequences to assign V, D and J gene segments. Each retained sequence needed at least a six-nucleotide match to both a V gene segment and a J gene segment. A rearrangement counted as productive if the CDR3 had no stop codons and remained in frame with V and J, and every other rearrangement counted as non-productive. CDR3 was defined according to IMGT convention as the region running from the second conserved V-encoded cysteine to the conserved J-encoded phenylalanine. In an earlier analysis of roughly 580 of the donors, sequences lacking an unambiguous match to a single V gene segment were excluded. An earlier analysis of 550 to 650 of the donors classified V segments as functional when productive rearrangements were above 56.7% and as segregating when the standard deviation between donors was above 5%. A statistical classification framework was built to diagnose cytomegalovirus status from the catalog of TCR beta chain sequences. In a later analysis, TCR nucleotide sequences were compared against IMGT/GENE-DB human TR gene sequences so that V and J genes could be assigned. In a later analysis, CDR3 sequences and most-parsimonious VDJ recombination scenarios were assigned using the TCRdist pipeline. In a later analysis, every TCR beta chain was defined by the combination of its CDR3 amino acid sequence and its V-gene family, and reads without a unique V-gene family were dropped. A later analysis removed several hundred highly shared, low-generation-probability nucleotide sequences to deal with suspected cross-contamination and a sequencing artifact. For each public chain, a later analysis derived a clonal expansion index from normalized ranks of inferred template counts within each repertoire. Generation probabilities in a later analysis came from a VDJ recombination model fitted to out-of-frame rearrangements, and those results were checked against IGoR. In a later analysis, hypergeometric tests were used to score TCR-TCR, TCR-HLA and TCR-CMV co-occurrence, with a repertoire-size bias correction applied to TCR pairs. False discovery rates were estimated in a later analysis by permuting HLA or CMV assignments 20 times. In a later analysis, co-occurring TCRs were grouped using DBSCAN, with TCRdist sequence similarity added in when clustering inside HLA-allele-positive subsets. Repertoires with fewer than 30,000 or more than 120,000 public chains were left out of co-occurrence clustering, as were five repertoires with anomalous nucleotide sharing. TCRdb limited this immuneACCESS table to in-frame rearrangements with V and J called. A share of clones is missing; checked studies link under half to unresolved V genes, and the rest is unexplained. The DNA was the basis for D and trimming; V, J and clone size are from that table. In all, the sample holds about 140,000 clones, and 77% of those were seen once. Of the sample, 1.5% to 2% is held by the ten largest clones.

The germline V gene supplies CDR1 MNHEY and CDR2 SVGAGI. The CDR3 covers 13 residues, taking in both the cysteine and the phenylalanine. Kept here is only the CDR3 DNA, which spans 39 bases and is read in frame from base 1. Trimming accounts for 6 bases at V and 2 bases at J, while the number of junction bases matched to no gene is 2. Findings and caveats that apply to the study as a whole: A total of 150 to 200 TCR beta chains were listed by the study as associated with cytomegalovirus. When HLA alleles, especially DR and DQ, strongly co-occurred, TCR associations were difficult to assign to individual alleles. Sequencing depth was assumed to be roughly uniform across donors in the presence/absence analyses, though that assumption may not hold. A further reported finding was that TCR beta sequences accurately predicted the HLA-A and HLA-B alleles for most subjects in the first cohort. An earlier analysis of around 540 of the donors showed that most TCR beta V segments appeared in productive rearrangements either about 87% or about 30% of the time, which broadly matched IMGT annotations. Because the 87-base-pair reads could not distinguish some IMGT-functional V segments, including TRBV6-2 and TRBV6-3, those segments were excluded. Correlated functional status among segregating V segments might be attributable to linkage disequilibrium, but an unknown experimental factor could not be ruled out. Specific HLA alleles were associated with 15,000 to 20,000 TCR beta sequences at a false discovery rate of 0.05 in a later analysis. According to a later analysis, parvovirus B19, influenza, CMV and Epstein-Barr virus appeared linked to several top co-occurrence clusters. CMV serostatus was the only immune exposure information available for the cohort. Only TCR beta chains were sequenced in this cohort, and the absence of alpha or paired-chain data limited detectable features. While some public TCRs were present in many individuals, most TCR sequences turned up only very rarely across donors. In vitro tests confirmed that a few of the cytomegalovirus-associated TCR beta chains recognize cytomegalovirus antigens. An association between a missense DCLRE1C variant and V-gene and J-gene trimming of TCR beta chains was found in a later genetic analysis and replicated in an independent cohort. Most CMV-associated TCR beta chains appeared to be HLA-restricted in a later analysis, and the HLA associations seemed to be driven largely by CMV exposure. In a later analysis, the rate of TCR association differed among HLA loci, with DRB1 alleles having the most associated TCRs and HLA-C alleles having the fewest. Because HLA typing was missing for some donors at each locus, association tests included only the typed subset. A group of highly shared sequence variants was considered likely to be a technical artifact of the sequencing pipeline. Compared with the approximately 670-donor mean, donors in an Asian-associated ancestry cluster had fewer N-insertions in productive TCRs, according to a later genetic analysis. Cytomegalovirus status was reported to be diagnosed by the classifier with high specificity and sensitivity in both the original and validation cohorts. In a later analysis, HLA-associated TCR beta chains showed more clonal expansion and lower generation probabilities than non-associated chains that were equally common. The authors suggested that the approach could potentially be generalized to other disease states and immunological phenotypes. Because counts were too low, some 17 rarely observed V segments, including chromosome 9 orphons, were left out of the earlier analysis of a few hundred of the donors.

This receptor was obtained from a female donor in good health and CMV-seronegative. Sequenced input: PBMCs. Recombination linked TRBV6-5 to TRBJ2-3; 7 bases in the middle match TRBD2. The CDR3 reads CASRSGTTDTQYF. The DNA is TGTGCCAGCAGAAGCGGGACCACAGATACGCAGTATTTT.